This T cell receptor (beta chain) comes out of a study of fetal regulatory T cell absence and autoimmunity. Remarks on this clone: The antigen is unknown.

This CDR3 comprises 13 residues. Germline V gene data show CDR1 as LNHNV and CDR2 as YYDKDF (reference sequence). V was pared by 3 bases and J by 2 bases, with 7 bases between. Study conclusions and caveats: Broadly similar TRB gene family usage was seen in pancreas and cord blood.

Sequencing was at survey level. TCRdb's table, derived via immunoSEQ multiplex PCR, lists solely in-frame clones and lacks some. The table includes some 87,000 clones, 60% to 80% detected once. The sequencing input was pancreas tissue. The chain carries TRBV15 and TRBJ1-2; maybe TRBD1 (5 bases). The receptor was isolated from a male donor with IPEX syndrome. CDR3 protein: CATSSHRNYGYTF. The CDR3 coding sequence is TGTGCCACCAGCAGTCACAGGAACTATGGCTACACCTTC.